Below are 6 T cell receptor beta chains sequenced from a single sample in a study of blood T cell repertoires in COVID-19. Profiled with immunoSEQ multiplex PCR; TCRdb holds only in-frame clones, not every one. The sample holds 200,000 to 250,000 clones; around 78% are singletons and the top ten take 2.5% to 3%. The sequenced sample consisted of peripheral blood. The receptors shown here come from a woman aged 70-85 years with active or convalescent COVID-19.

The chain is built from TRBV5-4 and TRBJ2-5, with TRBD1 identical over 7 bases. The CDR3 covers 14 residues. Germline V gene data show CDR1 as SGHNT and CDR2 as YYREEE (reference sequence). With 0 bases clipped from V and 3 bases from J, the junction kept 2 bases outside the gene matches. DNA of the CDR3: TGTGCCAGCAGCTTGGATGACAGGGAAGAGACCCAGTACTTC. Residues: CASSLDDREETQYF.

This rearrangement joins TRBV2 to TRBJ1-1; the match to TRBD1 covers 7 bases. Losses at the gene ends were 7 bases for V and 2 bases for J; bases not matched to a gene: 4. Looked up from germline, CDR1 is SNHLY and CDR2 is FYNNEI. CDR3 length: 13 residues. In DNA form, the CDR3 reads TGTGCCAGCACTTACAGGGGAAACACTGAAGCTTTCTTT. This codes for CASTYRGNTEAFF.

This clone showed up many times. V is TRBV2 and J is TRBJ1-6; D not certain. The CDR3 has 12 amino acids. CDR1 is SNHLY and CDR2 is FYNNEI in the germline V gene. V shed 2 bases and J shed 12 bases, with 8 bases lying between them. The CDR3 DNA is TGTGCCAGCAGTGAAAGAGGAAAACCCCTCCACTTT. It specifies CASSERGKPLHF.

CDR3 protein: CASATGSVEKLFF. CDR3 DNA sequence: TGCGCCAGCGCGACAGGGTCGGTGGAAAAACTGTTTTTT. The V gene is TRBV5-1, the J gene TRBJ1-4, with 7 bases aligning to TRBD1. V trimming: 7 bases; J trimming: 8 bases; junction bases outside the gene matches: 8. Looked up from germline, CDR1 is SGHRS and CDR2 is YFSETQ. The CDR3 length is 13 residues.

This clone has a handful of counts. The chain links TRBV11-2 to TRBJ1-6; perhaps TRBD1 as D (5 bases). This CDR3 spans 12 amino acids. Germline V CDR1 and CDR2: SGHAT, FQNNGV. The V end was cut by 8 bases, the J end by 7 bases, with 9 bases between. CDR3 sequence reads: CASGRTNSPLHF. The CDR3, as DNA: TGTGCCAGCGGAAGGACAAATTCACCCCTCCACTTT. Drawing the rest from reference TRBV11-2 and TRBJ1-6, the complete variable domain is EAGVAQSPRYKIIEKRQSVAFWCNPISGHATLYWYQQILGQGPKLLIQFQNNGVVDDSQLPKDRFSAERLKGVDSTLKIQPAKLEDSAVYLCASGRTNSPLHFGNGTRLTVT.

The DNA of the CDR3 is TGTGCCACCAGCAGAGAAGCTGGCGGTCCGCCGACAGGGACTGAAGCTTTCTTT. It specifies CATSREAGGPPTGTEAFF. The V call is TRBV15, the J call TRBJ1-1; TRBD1 matches 7 bases. From germline, CDR1 is LNHNV and CDR2 YYDKDF (reference sequence). This CDR3 has 18 amino acids. V trimming: 0 bases; J trimming: 5 bases; junction bases outside the gene matches: 15.